This TCR beta chain originates from a study of vaccination effects on CD4 cells after COVID-19. Sequencing followed a ViraFEST assay step that expanded antigen-specific CD4+ T cells with viral peptide pools. Subsequent to a culture period of about nine days, CD4+ T cells were isolated. According to the study, vaccine recipients showed no prior SARS-CoV-2 infection and negative nucleocapsid antibodies. Here immunoSEQ multiplex PCR was the method, and the copy in TCRdb shows in-frame clones only, minus some. The sample holds 25,000 to 35,000 clones, around 75% seen once. About this clone itself: What it binds is not known.

Germline V gene data show CDR1 as LGHNA and CDR2 as YNFKEQ. CDR3 length: 15 amino acids. V gave up 0 bases and J gave up 3 bases; unmatched junction bases: 3. The specimen was CD4+ T cells from PBMCs cultured with SARS-CoV-2 spike peptides, collected before COVID-19 vaccination. This TCR was recovered from a human donor who received a COVID-19 vaccine. The gene calls are TRBV4-2 and TRBJ1-2, with TRBD1 matching 8 bases. CDR3 nucleotide sequence: TGTGCCAGCAGCCAAGACCCAGGGGGCGACTATGGCTACACCTTC. Translated: CASSQDPGGDYGYTF.